This section outlines one T cell receptor (beta chain) sequence together with its context. Its specificity is unknown. CDR3 size: 13 residues. Trimming cost V 0 bases and J 6 bases, with 5 bases left between them. CDR1 is SGHDN, CDR2 FVKESK, per germline. The data were obtained in a study of cytomegalovirus exposure and HLA in healthy donors. Study overall: Later analysis reported that the roughly 130 validation repertoires shared the platform of the approximately 670 first-cohort repertoires. Regarding the study as a whole: The authors enumerated around 150 TCR beta chains as linked to cytomegalovirus. Reports showed the classifier diagnosing cytomegalovirus status with high specificity and sensitivity. Rarity held for most TCR sequences, but there were some public TCRs that occurred in many donors.

The assay was immunoSEQ multiplex PCR, and TCRdb's table has in-frame clones only and misses some. The sample lists roughly 52,000 clones, 93% occurring once. The chain joins TRBV14 to TRBJ2-2; unclear D gene. The sample consisted of PBMCs. The receptor comes from a woman under 30 in good health and CMV-seropositive. The CDR3 coding sequence is TGTGCCAGCAGCCAAGATCTCCCCGGGGAGCTGTTTTTT. Its protein product is CASSQDLPGELFF.